This T cell receptor beta chain was sequenced during a study of blood T cell repertoires in COVID-19. Here immunoSEQ multiplex PCR was the method, and the copy in TCRdb shows in-frame clones only, minus some. The data show about 150,000 clones, with roughly 85% seen just once and approximately 8% held by the top ten. V shed 0 bases and J shed 0 bases, with 14 bases lying between them. This CDR3 spans 16 amino acids. Germline CDR1 and CDR2: GTSNPN and SVGIG (reference sequence). The source material was peripheral blood. V and J are TRBV30 and TRBJ2-5; D perhaps matches TRBD2 (7 bases). This clonotype was sampled from an older woman with COVID-19, enrolled during active disease. CDR3 residues: CAWSVRGRGYQETQYF. The CDR3 DNA reads as TGTGCCTGGAGTGTACGGGGGCGGGGGTACCAAGAGACCCAGTACTTC.